A single sample gave rise to the 4 T cell receptor beta chains below, sequenced in a study of post-analysis software for immune sequencing data. Study findings and constraints: The five TRBV segments detected at higher frequency in patients than in controls included TRBV5-6, TRBV5-1 and TRBV20-1.

Unique molecular identifiers tagged the TCR beta cDNA libraries. TCRdb fed the PCR reads into MiXCR, producing one record per CDR3 protein. The sample lists 350,000 to 450,000 distinct CDR3 sequences, approximately 37% occurring once. No antigen has been assigned to these receptors. The sample taken for sequencing was blood. These receptors all come from a girl aged 2-9 years with multiple sclerosis.

The chain couples TRBV10-3 to TRBJ2-7; no firm D call. CDR1 and CDR2 from the germline V gene are ENHRY and SYGVKD. The CDR3 consists of 12 residues. V lost 4 bases and J lost 3, with 7 bases in between. Here the CDR3 DNA reads TGTGCCATCAGTGTAGGGATCTACGAGCAGTACTTC. Amino acids: CAISVGIYEQYF.

This clonotype was detected once. CDR3 coding DNA: TGCGCCAGCAGCTTGGAAGGGGCGAACACAGATACGCAGTATTTT. It yields the protein CASSLEGANTDTQYF. The chain uses TRBV5-1 and TRBJ2-3; D possibly corresponds to TRBD1 (5 bases). There are 15 residues in the CDR3. V was pared by 0 bases and J by 2 bases, with 10 bases between. Germline V gene data show CDR1 as SGHRS and CDR2 as YFSETQ.

This chain connects TRBV4-3 to TRBJ2-7; 9 positions match TRBD2. The CDR3 runs to 15 residues. The germline gives CDR1 LGHNA, CDR2 YSLEER. J gave up 4 bases and V 1 base, and 5 bases lay outside the gene matches. CDR3 sequence: CASSQVAGGRYEQYF. The CDR3 nucleotides read TGCGCCAGCAGCCAAGTGGCGGGAGGGCGATACGAGCAGTACTTC.

This clonotype was seen a handful of times. The CDR3 region is CSARGPDRGFYEQYF. The DNA for the CDR3 is TGCAGTGCTAGGGGCCCGGACAGGGGTTTCTACGAGCAGTACTTC. The chain couples TRBV20-1 to TRBJ2-7, with 9 positions matching TRBD1. The CDR3 covers 15 residues. With 3 bases clipped from V and 3 bases from J, the junction kept 9 bases outside the gene matches. Germline CDR1 and CDR2: DFQATT and SNEGSKA (reference sequence).